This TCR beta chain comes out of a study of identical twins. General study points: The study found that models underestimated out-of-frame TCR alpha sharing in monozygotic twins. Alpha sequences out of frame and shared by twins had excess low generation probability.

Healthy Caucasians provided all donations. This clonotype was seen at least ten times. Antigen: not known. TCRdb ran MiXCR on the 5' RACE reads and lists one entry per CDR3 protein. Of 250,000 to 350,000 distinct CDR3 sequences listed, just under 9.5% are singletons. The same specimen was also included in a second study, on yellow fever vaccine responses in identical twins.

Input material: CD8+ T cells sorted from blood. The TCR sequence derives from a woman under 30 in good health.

The CDR3 sequence: CASSQVTRSYNEQFF. DNA for the CDR3: TGTGCCAGCAGCCAGGTAACCCGGTCCTACAATGAGCAGTTCTTC. V usage is TRBV14 and J usage is TRBJ2-1; D unclear. The germline V gene has CDR1 SGHDN and CDR2 FVKESK. Trimming pared 3 bases from V and 1 base from J, leaving 10 bases between. The CDR3 has 15 residues.